This TCR beta chain was captured by sequencing in a study of blood T cell repertoires in COVID-19. The CDR3 runs to 16 residues. J gave up 10 bases and V 3 bases, and 14 bases lay outside the gene matches. The germline V gene has CDR1 SGHDT and CDR2 YYEEEE. Some clones are missing from TCRdb's copy, which holds only in-frame ones; the method was immunoSEQ multiplex PCR. Of about 170,000 clones in the sample, about 87% were seen once. The receptor was derived from a woman aged 50 to 60 with acute or convalescent COVID-19. The specimen sequenced was peripheral blood. V gene TRBV5-6 combines with J gene TRBJ2-1, with 9 bases identical to TRBD1. DNA for the CDR3: TGTGCCAGCAGCTGGCGGGGGACAGGGCGGCATAGGGAGCAGTTCTTC. This codes for CASSWRGTGRHREQFF.